Listed below are T cell receptor beta chains from one sample, sequenced in a study of identical twins. In TCRdb, the 5' RACE reads were re-called with MiXCR into one record per CDR3 protein. The sample lists 510,000 or so distinct CDR3 sequences, 12% to 15% seen once, with nearly 0.45% in the top ten. These sequences were also reported in another study, on yellow fever vaccine responses in identical twins.

Sample: CD4+ T cells sorted from blood. The receptors shown here come from a woman aged 18-29 years in good health. The conserved cysteine and the conserved F or W are not part of the CDR3 here. The D gene is left open where the match is weak.

TRBJ2-5 - TRBV10-3 AIGPGLETQY
TRBJ2-3 TRBD2 TRBV4-1 ASSQERVAGGTDTQY
TRBJ2-4 TRBD2 TRBV25-1 ASSTMTSGSGNIQY
TRBJ1-2 TRBD1 TRBV2 ASREGQGGPYGYT
TRBJ2-5 TRBD2 TRBV7-2 ASSLPLTSGETQY
TRBJ2-2 - TRBV20-1 SAPKDARFTGELF
TRBJ2-1 - TRBV5-1 ASARWGAYNEQF
TRBJ2-2 - TRBV20-1 SARGELVNTGELF
TRBJ1-5 TRBD1 TRBV19 ASSPFGTGVLQPQH
TRBJ2-6 - TRBV7-9 ASSLANPGIGANVLT
TRBJ1-2 - TRBV10-3 AISEDGNYGYT
TRBJ2-1 - TRBV10-3 AISEWLGGEQF
TRBJ2-1 TRBD2 TRBV7-9 ASSTSGSTYNEQF
TRBJ2-3 - TRBV7-2 ASSAGRGTDTQY
TRBJ1-2 TRBD1 TRBV7-9 ASSMLTGNYGYT
TRBJ2-2 - TRBV7-3 ASSFRQGPGELF
TRBJ2-1 - TRBV7-6 ASSHGGLRTPISDEQF
TRBJ2-7 TRBD2 TRBV4-1 ASRAGSGSPSSYEQY
TRBJ2-5 - TRBV20-1 SARTPGDQETQY
TRBJ2-2 - TRBV13 ASSPGWLDSNTGELF
TRBJ2-1 - TRBV10-1 ASSKTEAGNNEQF
TRBJ2-7 TRBD1 TRBV15 ATSTPTGSNYEQY
TRBJ2-7 - TRBV5-6 ASSSGRLSYEQY
TRBJ2-1 TRBD2 TRBV28 ASSLWASGGAHNEQF
TRBJ2-3 - TRBV5-1 ASSFRSRTDTQY
TRBJ2-6 - TRBV9 ASSILPQGNSGANVLT
TRBJ2-2 - TRBV7-2 ASSLPGSGELF
TRBJ1-3 TRBD1 TRBV12-3/TRBV12-4 ASSGTGTSGNTIY
TRBJ1-5 - TRBV29-1 SVELGLNQPQH
TRBJ2-7 TRBD2 TRBV2 ASKRENAYEQY
TRBJ2-2 - TRBV3-1 ASSQEGFAGELF
TRBJ2-2 - TRBV12-3/TRBV12-4 ASSRTTTGELF
TRBJ1-1 - TRBV5-1 ASSLRGAGTEAF
TRBJ1-5 - TRBV12-3/TRBV12-4 ASSRGTTGNQPQH
TRBJ2-7 TRBD2 TRBV12-3/TRBV12-4 ASSARTSGSSWQY
TRBJ2-5 TRBD2 TRBV5-1 ASSPNGGSGETQY
TRBJ2-7 - TRBV11-2 ASSFKPTIEQY
TRBJ2-7 - TRBV24-1 ATSDGSFAGEQY
TRBJ1-2 TRBD1 TRBV7-9 ASSPTGEGYT
TRBJ1-4 - TRBV6-5 ASSLATGEKLF
TRBJ2-1 TRBD1 TRBV10-3 AISEGQGKSEQF
TRBJ1-5 TRBD1 TRBV3-1 ASSQQQGAGQPQH
TRBJ2-7 TRBD2 TRBV6-5 ASSYSPLAGAYEQY
TRBJ2-1 TRBD2 TRBV6-1 ASSELVPGLAGYNEQF
TRBJ2-1 - TRBV24-1 ATSDISGSSYNEQF
TRBJ2-5 TRBD1 TRBV7-9 ASSFASRDREETQY
TRBJ2-1 TRBD1 TRBV6-5 ASSYRRQGWEYYNEQF